The entry that follows covers one T cell receptor (beta chain) sequence. Assay: immunoSEQ multiplex PCR; the TCRdb copy retains only in-frame clones and omits some. The sample includes about 100,000 clones, 75% to 85% of them seen just once. This entry comes from a study of T cell clones after liver transplantation. The sequence derives from a human donor who received a liver transplant. The specimen comprised CD4+ T cells from blood, sampled before liver transplant.

The CDR3 sequence: CASREWGNQPQHF. CDR3 DNA: TGTGCCAGCAGGGAGTGGGGGAATCAGCCCCAGCATTTT. J is TRBJ1-5 and V is TRBV2; D might be TRBD1 (5 bases). Trimming cost V 6 bases and J 4 bases, with 10 bases left between them. The CDR3 has 13 residues. Germline CDR1 SNHLY, CDR2 FYNNEI.